Listed below are T cell receptor beta chains from one sample, sequenced in a study of T cell responses to AZD1222 COVID-19 vaccine. The protocol was immunoSEQ multiplex PCR, while the TCRdb copy is restricted to in-frame clones and leaves out a portion. There are around 78,000 clones in the sample; about nine tenths occur only once, and about 3.5% lies in the top ten. The source was peripheral blood, collected 28 days after the second AZD1222 dose. The source of these receptors is an adult who received the AZD1222 COVID-19 vaccine. Each CDR3 is given with its conserved first and last residue. The order of the fields is J gene, V gene, clone size, CDR3 protein. Size is omitted from some rows. Given values are once, few, many or a class for expanded clones.

TRBJ1-2,TRBV6-5,NA,CASSSPDRENYGYTF
TRBJ1-1,TRBV7-2,once,CASSNRNRDTEAFF
TRBJ2-1,TRBV6-4,NA,CASSEYTYNEQFF
TRBJ2-3,TRBV7-2,NA,CASTTGDRDTDTQYF
TRBJ1-5,TRBV5-8,NA,CASSLIGEYSNQPQHF
TRBJ2-5,TRBV19,NA,CASTRQGDETQYF
TRBJ1-2,TRBV6-5,NA,CASSSTGTYGYTF
TRBJ1-2,TRBV30,NA,CAWSQNRVRLSYGYTF
TRBJ2-6,TRBV2,NA,CASRERGSGANVLTF
TRBJ1-2,TRBV7-2,NA,CASSLPTGLGGYTF
TRBJ2-1,TRBV5-6,NA,CASTWFRGTYNEQFF
TRBJ2-1,TRBV3-1/TRBV3-2,few,CASSQSSSGGEQFF
TRBJ1-2,TRBV9,NA,CASSSMTGLDYGYTF
TRBJ1-2,TRBV29-1,NA,CSVARQGYHGYTF
TRBJ1-6,TRBV10-3,NA,CAISESTWDSPLHF
TRBJ1-2,TRBV18,NA,CASSPGGYGYTF
TRBJ1-2,TRBV19,NA,CASRLYSGTGYGYTF
TRBJ2-7,TRBV6-2/TRBV6-3,NA,CASSYSRAFTYEQYF
TRBJ1-3,TRBV19,NA,CASSSLPVGNTIYF
TRBJ2-3,TRBV7-2,NA,CASNQAGADTQYF
TRBJ2-7,TRBV29-1,NA,CSVEGDARTYEQYF
TRBJ1-5,TRBV18,NA,CASSPNRAAPSNQPQHF
TRBJ2-2,TRBV12-5,NA,CASASGSGATGELFF
TRBJ2-1,TRBV25-1,NA,CASSRGDHEQFF
TRBJ2-5,TRBV30,NA,CAWSVGVGEQETQYF
TRBJ1-3,TRBV5-6,NA,CASSWTQGSGNTIYF
TRBJ1-1,TRBV19,NA,CASSIRQGGAEAFF
TRBJ2-7,TRBV30,NA,CAWSVGLTTYEQYF
TRBJ2-3,TRBV14,NA,CASSATSAGDTQYF
TRBJ1-5,TRBV2,NA,CASRAWDSYQPQHF
TRBJ1-2,TRBV7-8,NA,CASSFRTDLSGYTF
TRBJ1-4,TRBV7-9,NA,CASSPPARGSKEKLFF
TRBJ1-1,TRBV6-5,NA,CASTWNTEAFF
TRBJ2-2,TRBV5-4,NA,CASSFEGRAGAGTGELFF